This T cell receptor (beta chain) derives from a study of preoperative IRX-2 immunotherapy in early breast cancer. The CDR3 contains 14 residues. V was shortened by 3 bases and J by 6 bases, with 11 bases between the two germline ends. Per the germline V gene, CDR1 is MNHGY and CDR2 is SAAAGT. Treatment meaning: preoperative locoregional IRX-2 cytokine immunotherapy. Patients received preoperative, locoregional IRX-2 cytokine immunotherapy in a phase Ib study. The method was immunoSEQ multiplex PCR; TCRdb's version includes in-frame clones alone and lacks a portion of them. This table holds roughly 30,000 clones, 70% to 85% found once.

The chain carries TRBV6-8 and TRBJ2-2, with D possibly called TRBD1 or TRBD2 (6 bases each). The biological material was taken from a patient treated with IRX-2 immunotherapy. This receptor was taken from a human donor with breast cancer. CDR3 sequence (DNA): TGTGCCAGCAGTTATGGGGGGCTCGCCGGGGAGCTGTTTTTT. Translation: CASSYGGLAGELFF.